The source of this T cell receptor (beta chain) is a study of blood T cell repertoires in COVID-19. Study background: Researchers got acute and convalescent COVID-19 samples from the United States, Italy and Spain. Sample material is recorded as cDNA or gDNA derived from T cells, B-cell-depleted T cells, or PBMCs.

Trimming removed 2 bases from V and 3 bases from J, with 5 bases in between. Germline CDR1 reads SGHVS; CDR2 reads FQNEAQ. This CDR3 is built from 13 residues. This clone was detected only once. Per the original data handling: Estimation of nucleated cell counts was performed using reference gene primer amplification. Sequencing was performed with immunoSEQ multiplex PCR; in TCRdb, only in-frame clones are kept and a portion is missing. V and J calls and clone size are as listed in that table; D and trimming were resolved from the DNA. The data contain 250,000 or so clones, 86% of them singletons. The sequenced sample consisted of peripheral blood. The receptor was isolated from a woman aged 25-40 years with active or convalescent COVID-19. The chain combines TRBV7-8 with TRBJ1-5; unclear D gene. The CDR3 DNA reads as TGTGCCAGCAGCTTATATCCCAATCAGCCCCAGCATTTT. Translating it yields CASSLYPNQPQHF.